This is a list of T cell receptor beta chains from one sample in a study of blood T cell repertoires in COVID-19. The table came from immunoSEQ multiplex PCR; TCRdb's copy has only in-frame clones and leaves some out. The sample lists about 320,000 clones, 75% to 90% seen once, with about 5% in the top ten. What was sequenced was PBMCs or T cells enriched from blood (not recorded which). Source of these receptors: a man in his 60s who had recovered from COVID-19. The CDR3 runs from the conserved cysteine through the conserved F or W. The D gene is left open where the match is weak. Clone size is stated in some rows and not others, as once, few, many or a class when expanded.

cdr3_aa	clone_size	j_call	d_call	v_call
CASSLTAAGGKLFF	NA	TRBJ1-4	NA	TRBV28
CASSLGLPIYF	NA	TRBJ1-3	NA	TRBV12-3/TRBV12-4
CASTSMTGVGGELFF	NA	TRBJ2-2	TRBD1	TRBV19
CASSRPGQGIYEQYF	NA	TRBJ2-7	TRBD1	TRBV18
CASSRPGQGSYEQYF	NA	TRBJ2-7	TRBD1	TRBV23-1
CASSMRNLPLYEQYF	NA	TRBJ2-7	NA	TRBV19
CASSLNGRANEQFF	NA	TRBJ2-1	TRBD2	TRBV7-9
CASSEQVYGYTF	NA	TRBJ1-2	NA	TRBV6-1
CAISAAGDARDTQYF	NA	TRBJ2-3	TRBD2	TRBV10-3
CASSLQGGWNTEAFF	few	TRBJ1-1	TRBD1	TRBV2
CASSLSTANTGELFF	NA	TRBJ2-2	NA	TRBV7-3
CASSGSGGYGYTF	NA	TRBJ1-2	TRBD1	TRBV27
CAWSVRLAGDDTGELFF	NA	TRBJ2-2	TRBD2	TRBV30
CASSVFAGDRGDNEQFF	NA	TRBJ2-1	TRBD1	TRBV9
CASSFGSSYEQYF	NA	TRBJ2-7	NA	TRBV28
CASRTGGEYGYTF	once	TRBJ1-2	TRBD1	TRBV28
CASSRARVEGSYEQYF	NA	TRBJ2-7	NA	TRBV4-3
CASSRLGGARATNEKLFF	NA	TRBJ1-4	NA	TRBV4-1
CASSVDRVDNEQFF	once	TRBJ2-1	TRBD1	TRBV5-1
CASSSPQGRNSPLHF	NA	TRBJ1-6	NA	TRBV28
CASSIGPTVGYGYTF	NA	TRBJ1-2	NA	TRBV19
CASSSWTGGVNYGYTF	NA	TRBJ1-2	TRBD1	TRBV7-2
CASSFYGATNTEAFF	once	TRBJ1-1	NA	TRBV5-6
CASSQPGLAGGFDEQYF	few	TRBJ2-7	TRBD2	TRBV6-6
CASSLAGGYQETQYF	NA	TRBJ2-5	TRBD2	TRBV7-7
CASSQGGGAETQYF	NA	TRBJ2-5	NA	TRBV3-1/TRBV3-2
CATSRGQTNVLTF	once	TRBJ2-6	NA	TRBV24-1
CSVEFSGRADTQYF	NA	TRBJ2-3	TRBD2	TRBV29-1
CASSYPTGSGNTIYF	NA	TRBJ1-3	NA	TRBV28
CASSLSRGTEAFF	NA	TRBJ1-1	NA	TRBV7-3
CATSDLPGRAGGQETQYF	NA	TRBJ2-5	TRBD2	TRBV24-1
CASSDSGGSYEQYF	NA	TRBJ2-7	TRBD1	TRBV6-1
CASRLLAGVPGELFF	few	TRBJ2-2	TRBD2	TRBV5-5
CASSKGQVDSGNTIYF	NA	TRBJ1-3	TRBD1	TRBV11-3
CASSVRDRMNYGYTF	NA	TRBJ1-2	TRBD1	TRBV9